This T cell receptor beta chain was documented in a study of T cells in Graves' hyperthyroidism and ophthalmopathy. With respect to this clonotype: Its specificity is not known.

Study-level findings and limits: The model's output predicted ophthalmopathy at a median of roughly 6 months prior to onset.

Amplification of TCR beta CDR3 regions was performed using RNA transcripts as template. The TCR CDR3 first-round RT-PCR relied on the HTBI primer set. TCRdb re-called the multiplex PCR reads through MiXCR, storing one row per CDR3 protein. The sample carries around 350,000 distinct CDR3 sequences, around 14% recorded once. Patients aged 18 to 65 had newly diagnosed hyperthyroidism that had lasted under 2 months. The study excluded patients with uncontrolled infection, other autoimmune disease, pregnancy or lactation. The source is a woman in her late teens or twenties with Graves' hyperthyroidism that later progressed to Graves' ophthalmopathy. Sequencing was carried out using blood.

CDR3 nucleotide sequence: TGCAGTGCTAGAGAACAGGTGAACAATGAGCAGTTCTTC. Amino acid sequence: CSAREQVNNEQFF. V usage is TRBV20-1 and J usage is TRBJ2-1; tentative D call: TRBD1 (5 bases). Trimming removed 0 bases at V and 5 bases at J, with 8 bases between. The germline CDR1 and CDR2 sequences are DFQATT and SNEGSKA (reference sequence). CDR3 length: 13 amino acids.